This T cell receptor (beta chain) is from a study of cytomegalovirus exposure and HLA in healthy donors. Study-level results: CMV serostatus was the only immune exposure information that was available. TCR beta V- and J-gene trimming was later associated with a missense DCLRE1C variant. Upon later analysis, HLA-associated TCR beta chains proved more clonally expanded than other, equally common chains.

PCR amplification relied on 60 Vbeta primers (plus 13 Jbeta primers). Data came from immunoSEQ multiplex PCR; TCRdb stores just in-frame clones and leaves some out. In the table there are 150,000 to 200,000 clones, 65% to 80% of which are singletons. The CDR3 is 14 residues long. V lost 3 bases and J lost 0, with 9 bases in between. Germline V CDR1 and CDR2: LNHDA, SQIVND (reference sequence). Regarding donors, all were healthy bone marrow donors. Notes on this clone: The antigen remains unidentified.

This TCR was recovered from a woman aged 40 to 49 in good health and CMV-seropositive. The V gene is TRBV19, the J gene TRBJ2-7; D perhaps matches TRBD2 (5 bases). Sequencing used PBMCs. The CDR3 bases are TGTGCCAGTAGTATCAGACGGGACTCCTACGAGCAGTACTTC. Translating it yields CASSIRRDSYEQYF.